These T cell receptor beta chains were read from a single sample in a study of T cell clonotyping in hematopoietic cell transplantation. Sequencing was performed with immunoSEQ multiplex PCR; in TCRdb, only in-frame clones are kept and a portion is missing. Seen here are more than 20,000 clones, 85% to 90% observed once, and the top ten hold 3.7%. This material consisted of peripheral blood mononuclear cells, taken before stem cell transplant. These receptors all come from a man in his late teens or twenties with biphenotypic leukemia. Some clones in this sample may be carry-over from other donors' samples. Each CDR3 is given with its conserved first and last residue. The order of the fields is clone size, J gene, D gene, V gene, CDR3 DNA, CDR3 protein. D genes are given only for firm matches. The size entry is marked missing in some rows and otherwise reads once, few, many or a size class.

.	TRBJ2-7	.	TRBV21-1	TGTGCCAGCAGCGCCACGGGGCAGGGGTTCAGTGAGCAGTACTTC	CASSATGQGFSEQYF
once	TRBJ1-3	.	TRBV28	TGTGCCAGCGGACTTAGAAACACCATATATTTT	CASGLRNTIYF
.	TRBJ2-5	.	TRBV30	TGTGCCTCCCTGGCCTGGCCGGAGACCCAGTACTTC	CASLAWPETQYF
.	TRBJ2-3	TRBD1	TRBV5-1	TGCGCCAGCAGAACCCAGGGGGCAGATACGCAGTATTTT	CASRTQGADTQYF
.	TRBJ1-2	.	TRBV6-1	TGTGCCAGCAGTGAATATCAGGGTTCGGGCTATGGCTACACCTTC	CASSEYQGSGYGYTF
.	TRBJ1-3	.	TRBV4-1	TGCGCCAGCAGCCGGCAGGGCCTGGTGATTAGGGGAAACACCATATATTTT	CASSRQGLVIRGNTIYF
.	TRBJ2-6	.	TRBV19	TGTGCCAGTAGTATTCAGACTTCCAGCTCTGGGGCCAACGTCCTGACTTTC	CASSIQTSSSGANVLTF
.	TRBJ2-4	.	TRBV19	TGTGCCAGTAGTCCACCAGGGTTAGCCAAAAACATTCAGTACTTC	CASSPPGLAKNIQYF
.	TRBJ2-7	.	TRBV10-1	TGCGCCAGCAGTGTGGGCAGGGGCTACGAGCAGTACTTC	CASSVGRGYEQYF
.	TRBJ1-1	.	TRBV5-6	TGTGCCAGCAGACCCGGGGGCGTTGGTGAAGCTTTCTTT	CASRPGGVGEAFF
.	TRBJ1-5	TRBD1	TRBV7-8	TGTGCCAGCAGCACCCTAGTGGGACAGCAAAATCAGCCCCAGCATTTT	CASSTLVGQQNQPQHF
.	TRBJ2-7	.	TRBV30	TGTGCCTGGAGTCAGGGTCAGCCCTCCTACTCCTACGAGCAGTACTTC	CAWSQGQPSYSYEQYF
.	TRBJ2-7	.	TRBV7-2	TGTGCCAGCAGCTTATGGGGGTTGGAGCAGTACTTC	CASSLWGLEQYF
.	TRBJ1-2	.	TRBV9	TGTGCCAGCAGCGACCCGACGGGACGGTGGGGAGCCTATGGCTACACCTTC	CASSDPTGRWGAYGYTF
once	TRBJ2-2	TRBD1	TRBV4-1	TGCGCCAGCAGCCAATATCAAGGACAGGGGGCCAACGGGGAGCTGTTTTTT	CASSQYQGQGANGELFF
.	TRBJ2-7	TRBD1	TRBV6-5	TGTGCCAGCAGGCGAACAGGGGGAGCCGCAAACGAGCAGTACTTC	CASRRTGGAANEQYF
few	TRBJ2-7	TRBD2	TRBV27	TGTGCCAGCAGTTTGACTAGCGGGGGGGAGGCCGACGAGCAGTACTTC	CASSLTSGGEADEQYF
.	TRBJ2-1	.	TRBV11-3	TGTGCCAGCAGCTCCCGGGAGTCCGGCTCCTACAATGAGCAGTTCTTC	CASSSRESGSYNEQFF
.	TRBJ1-6	TRBD1	TRBV6-5	TGTGCCAGCAGAGGCATGGACAGGAATAATTCACCCCTCCACTTT	CASRGMDRNNSPLHF
.	TRBJ2-1	TRBD2	TRBV7-9	TGTGCCAGCAACCCTGGGACTAGCGGGGGGAGCTCCTACAATGAGCAGTTCTTC	CASNPGTSGGSSYNEQFF
.	TRBJ1-6	TRBD1	TRBV9	TGTGCCAGCAGCGGGATTGACAGGGTGTATAATTCACCCCTCCACTTT	CASSGIDRVYNSPLHF
.	TRBJ1-2	.	TRBV25-1	TGTGCCAGCAGTAGGGGGGGCCACTATGGCTACACCTTC	CASSRGGHYGYTF
.	TRBJ2-5	TRBD2	TRBV7-6	TGTGCCAGTAGCGGGAGGGCGGGGGAGACCCAGTACTTC	CASSGRAGETQYF
.	TRBJ2-7	TRBD2	TRBV2	TGTGCCAGCAGTTGGACTAGCGGGAGCTCAACCGCCTACGAGCAGTACTTC	CASSWTSGSSTAYEQYF
few	TRBJ1-1	.	TRBV6-5	TGTGCCAGCAGTTCGGCAGGGATTGTAATTGAAGCTTTCTTT	CASSSAGIVIEAFF
.	TRBJ2-1	.	TRBV14	TGTGCCAGCAGCCAAGTTTCCAATAAGGAGGAGCAGTTCTTC	CASSQVSNKEEQFF
.	TRBJ1-1	.	TRBV10-1	TGCGCCAGGTTGAAGACTAAGGTGGCCACTGAAGCTTTCTTT	CARLKTKVATEAFF
.	TRBJ2-6	.	TRBV11-2	TGTGCCAGTCGAGTCTCTGGGGCCAACGTCCTGACTTTC	CASRVSGANVLTF
.	TRBJ2-1	TRBD1	TRBV5-1	TGCGCCAGCAGCCCCTACTACGGAACAGGGGGCGCATGGAATGAGCAGTTCTTC	CASSPYYGTGGAWNEQFF
.	TRBJ1-1	.	TRBV19	TGTGCCAGTAGTATAGACCGAGACAGACGGGAAGCTTTCTTT	CASSIDRDRREAFF
.	TRBJ2-2	.	TRBV9	TGTGCCAGCAGCGCGGGACTCACCGGGGAGCTGTTTTTT	CASSAGLTGELFF
.	TRBJ1-6	TRBD1	TRBV5-1	TGCGCCAGCAGCTTGGCCGGGACAGCTCTAAATTCACCCCTCCACTTT	CASSLAGTALNSPLHF
.	TRBJ2-7	TRBD2	TRBV7-9	TGTGCCAGCAGCTTAAGGGTACAGGGACTAGCGGGACCCTACGAGCAGTACTTC	CASSLRVQGLAGPYEQYF
.	TRBJ2-2	TRBD2	TRBV7-6	TGTGCCAGCAGCTTTGGACTAGCGGGAGAGGGTAACACCGGGGAGCTGTTTTTT	CASSFGLAGEGNTGELFF